This T cell receptor beta chain was observed in a study of T-cell reconstitution after alpha-beta-depleted transplantation in children. In its sample, this clonotype was seen a few times. It was with unique molecular identifiers that the TCRbeta library was prepared. MiXCR was run by TCRdb on the PCR reads, yielding one entry per CDR3 protein. This table has some 390,000 distinct CDR3 sequences, about 20% appearing once. CDR3 length: 14 amino acids. CDR1 is GTSNPN, CDR2 SVGIG, per germline (reference sequence). V lost 0 bases and J lost 2; bases outside the gene matches: 3. The material was PBMCs from the stem cell graft donor, obtained from the stem cell graft. V is TRBV30 and J is TRBJ2-7, with 8 bases fitting TRBD2. This TCR was sampled from a human donor who donated a stem cell graft to a child with acute myeloid leukemia. In DNA, the CDR3 is TGTGCCTGGAGTGTCGGGGGGGTCGCCTACGAGCAGTACTTC. It yields the protein CAWSVGGVAYEQYF.